The 21 T cell receptor beta chains given below trace back to one sample, sequenced in a study of blood T cell repertoires in COVID-19. Data came from immunoSEQ multiplex PCR; TCRdb stores just in-frame clones and leaves some out. The sample lists 50,000 or so clones, less than 90% occurring once. The source material was peripheral blood. The receptors originated from a human donor in a cohort sampled during active COVID-19.

J is TRBJ2-4 and V is TRBV7-9, with 7 positions matching TRBD1. Per the germline V gene, CDR1 is SEHNR and CDR2 is FQNEAQ (reference sequence). The trim removed 5 bases at V and 0 bases at J, leaving 16 bases unmatched. The CDR3 covers 19 residues. The CDR3 sequence is CASSARGQLPPLAKNIQYF. CDR3 nucleotide sequence: TGTGCCAGCAGCGCAAGGGGACAGCTTCCCCCATTAGCCAAAAACATTCAGTACTTC.

The chain uses TRBV7-2 and TRBJ1-6; the match to TRBD1 covers 9 bases. The CDR3 totals 16 residues. Germline CDR1 and CDR2: SGHTA and FQGNSA. The V and J ends lost 1 base and 9 bases, in that order; junction bases with no gene match: 7. The CDR3 is CASSLVGQGAGSPLHF. CDR3 in DNA: TGTGCCAGCAGCTTAGTGGGACAGGGAGCGGGTTCACCCCTCCACTTT. The whole variable domain, filled in from reference TRBV7-2 and TRBJ1-6, reads GAGVSQSPSNKVTEKGKDVELRCDPISGHTALYWYRQSLGQGLEFLIYFQGNSAPDKSGLPSDRFSAERTGGSVSTLTIQRTQQEDSAVYLCASSLVGQGAGSPLHFGNGTRLTVT.

The rearrangement links TRBV11-1 to TRBJ2-3, with TRBD2 matching 12 bases. Trimming removed 5 bases from V and 5 bases from J; junction bases left unmatched: 8. The CDR3 has 16 residues. The germline V gene has CDR1 SGHAT and CDR2 FQDESV (reference sequence). CDR3 coding DNA: TGTGCCAGCAGCCCCGAGACTAGCGGGAGATTAGATACGCAGTATTTT. It encodes CASSPETSGRLDTQYF.

Points on this clone: Other DNA variants within this sample encode the same CDR3. The chain couples TRBV7-2 to TRBJ1-2; 7 bases line up with TRBD1. Trimming at V came to 6 bases and at J to 2 bases, leaving 6 bases not matched to a gene. The CDR3 covers 14 residues. CDR1 and CDR2 from the germline V gene are SGHTA and FQGNSA. This CDR3 reads CASSSRQGNYGYTF. CDR3 DNA: TGTGCCAGCAGTTCTAGACAGGGCAACTATGGCTACACCTTC.

The chain uses TRBV14 and TRBJ2-7; 8 nucleotides line up with TRBD2. CDR3 length: 11 residues. Germline loops: CDR1 SGHDN, CDR2 FVKESK. Trimming cost V 8 bases and J 6 bases; bases outside gene matches: 3. The DNA of the CDR3 is TGTGCCAGCGCGGGGGGCTCCGAGCAGTACTTC. Its translation: CASAGGSEQYF.

The chain joins TRBV9 to TRBJ1-3, with no clear D. The length of the CDR3 is 15 residues. Trimming removed 0 bases from V and 6 bases from J, with 13 bases in between. Germline CDR1 SGDLS, CDR2 YYNGEE. DNA for the CDR3: TGTGCCAGCAGCGTAGTTGACGAGGGTGCAAACACCATATATTTT. Amino acids: CASSVVDEGANTIYF.

This clone was seen once. The chain couples TRBV28 to TRBJ2-2, with 10 nucleotides matching TRBD2. V was clipped by 3 bases and J by 4 bases; unmatched bases: 8. Per germline, CDR1 MDHEN and CDR2 SYDVKM. The CDR3 is 17 residues long. CDR3 loop: CASSFPAGGPGTGELFF. CDR3 coding DNA: TGTGCCAGCAGTTTCCCAGCGGGAGGGCCTGGCACCGGGGAGCTGTTTTTT. Complete variable domain (other parts from reference TRBV28 and TRBJ2-2): DVKVTQSSRYLVKRTGEKVFLECVQDMDHENMFWYRQDPGLGLRLIYFSYDVKMKEKGDIPEGYSVSREKKERFSLILESASTNQTSMYLCASSFPAGGPGTGELFFGEGSRLTVL.

The V gene is TRBV15, the J gene TRBJ2-7, with 12 bases aligning to TRBD1. The CDR3 is 15 amino acids. Germline V lookup: CDR1 LNHNV, CDR2 YYDKDF (reference sequence). J gave up 2 bases and V 5 bases, and 4 bases lay outside the gene matches. CDR3 in amino acids: CATSVGTGGPYEQYF. DNA for the CDR3: TGTGCCACCAGCGTTGGGACAGGGGGCCCCTACGAGCAGTACTTC. Full variable domain (outside the CDR3, taken from reference TRBV15 and TRBJ2-7): DAMVIQNPRYQVTQFGKPVTLSCSQTLNHNVMYWYQQKSSQAPKLLFHYYDKDFNNEADTPDNFQSRRPNTSFCFLDIRSPGLGDTAMYLCATSVGTGGPYEQYFGPGTRLTVT.

J is TRBJ1-4 and V is TRBV2, with 7 bases identical to TRBD1. V was clipped by 7 bases and J by 6 bases; unmatched bases: 8. This CDR3 region has 14 residues. The V gene's germline CDR1 is SNHLY and CDR2 FYNNEI. The CDR3 nucleotides are TGTGCCAGCAAGCGGCAGGGGGTTGATGAAAAACTGTTTTTT. Its translation: CASKRQGVDEKLFF.

The genes are TRBV30 and TRBJ1-2; D is unclear. The CDR3 length is 15 residues. V lost 3 bases to trimming and J lost 8 bases, with 22 bases between them. CDR1 GTSNPN and CDR2 SVGIG come from the germline V gene (reference sequence). DNA of the CDR3: TGTGCCTGGAGCGATGGGTCCCCCCCGACGGGGGGCTACACCTTC. This translates into CAWSDGSPPTGGYTF.

The J gene is TRBJ2-4, the V gene TRBV11-3; 8 bases agree with TRBD1. The V gene end was trimmed by 5 bases and the J gene end by 6 bases; junction bases not matched to a gene: 3. The CDR3 spans 13 residues. The germline V gene encodes CDR1 SGHNT and CDR2 YENEEA. CDR3 bases: TGTGCCAGCAGCGATGGACAGGGAAACATTCAGTACTTC. Amino acids: CASSDGQGNIQYF.

The chain's CDR3 is CASSQEHGGGQGETQYF. The CDR3 bases are TGCGCCAGCAGCCAAGAACATGGGGGAGGGCAAGGAGAGACCCAGTACTTC. The genes are TRBV4-3 and TRBJ2-5; TRBD2 matches at 7 bases. The CDR3 totals 17 residues. V lost 0 bases and J lost 4; bases outside the gene matches: 11. Germline CDR1 and CDR2: LGHNA and YSLEER.

CDR3 sequence reads: CASSYPGVNTEAFF. In DNA form, the CDR3 reads TGTGCCAGCAGTTACCCAGGTGTGAACACTGAAGCTTTCTTT. The chain combines TRBV28 with TRBJ1-1; no firm D call. CDR1 and CDR2 from the germline V gene are MDHEN and SYDVKM. The CDR3 contains 14 residues. The V and J ends lost 4 bases and 0 bases respectively, with 9 bases between them.

The V call is TRBV30, the J call TRBJ1-2; D is uncertain. The CDR3 covers 11 residues. Trimming stripped 3 bases from V and 5 bases from J, with 7 bases between. Germline CDR1 is GTSNPN and CDR2 is SVGIG (reference sequence). CDR3 loop: CAWSQYYGYTF. The DNA of the CDR3 is TGTGCCTGGAGCCAGTATTATGGCTACACCTTC.

The chain recombines TRBV5-1 with TRBJ1-2, with D possibly TRBD1 on 5 matching bases. The CDR3 contains 13 residues. Trimming removed 0 bases at V and 6 bases at J, with 9 bases between. CDR1 and CDR2 from the germline V gene are SGHRS and YFSETQ. CDR3 in amino acids: CASSLAGRDGYTF. CDR3 DNA: TGCGCCAGCAGCTTGGCAGGGAGGGATGGCTACACCTTC.

A remark on this clone: At one end, the junction sequence differs from germline, possibly due to a read error. The chain employs TRBV4-3 and TRBJ1-5; TRBD1 matches 8 bases. The CDR3 runs 13 residues. Looked up from germline, CDR1 is LGHNA and CDR2 is YSLEER. The CDR3 region is CASSQERDRRQSF. In DNA, the CDR3 is TGCGCCAGCAGCCAAGAACGGGACAGGCGGCAATCGTTT.

The rearrangement links TRBV30 to TRBJ2-7, with D perhaps matching TRBD2 (5 bases). Between the trimmed V and J ends, which lost 2 bases and 3 bases, there was a span of 8 bases. Germline CDR1 and CDR2: GTSNPN and SVGIG (reference sequence). The CDR3 totals 12 residues. The CDR3 DNA reads as TGTGCCTGGAGTCCCGGGGACTACGAGCAGTACTTC. Translating it yields CAWSPGDYEQYF.

The V call is TRBV5-1, the J call TRBJ2-7; D possibly corresponds to TRBD2 (5 bases). Trimming took 0 bases from V and 3 from J, leaving 10 bases between them. Germline CDR1 is SGHRS and CDR2 is YFSETQ. The CDR3 is 14 amino acids. The CDR3 spells CASSLAGERYEQYF. The CDR3 coding sequence is TGCGCCAGCAGCTTGGCCGGGGAGCGCTACGAGCAGTACTTC.

The chain carries TRBV6-5 and TRBJ2-1; 8 nucleotides line up with TRBD2. This CDR3 is built from 15 residues. J gave up 5 bases and V 7 bases, and 10 bases lay outside the gene matches. Germline-derived CDR1 and CDR2 are MNHEY and SVGAGI. The CDR3 sequence is CASTPGAGGNNEQFF. The CDR3 region has the DNA TGTGCCAGCACCCCCGGCGCGGGAGGAAACAATGAGCAGTTCTTC.

The J gene is TRBJ1-6, the V gene TRBV27, with a weak D call TRBD1 (5 bases). CDR1 and CDR2 (germline): MNHEY, SMNVEV (reference sequence). The CDR3 has 16 residues. Trimming pared 6 bases from V and 6 bases from J, leaving 18 bases between. The CDR3 region has the DNA TGTGCCAGCAGCCTTCTCCCCCCGGGGGGTAATTCACCCCTCCACTTT. It encodes CASSLLPPGGNSPLHF.

The V and J genes are TRBV7-9 and TRBJ2-5; D is uncertain. Trimming left V 0 bases short and J 2 bases short, with 4 bases between. The CDR3 covers 13 residues. Per germline, CDR1 SEHNR and CDR2 FQNEAQ (reference sequence). The DNA of the CDR3 is TGTGCCAGCAGCTTAGCGGCACAAGAGACCCAGTACTTC. Its protein is CASSLAAQETQYF.